These T cell receptor beta chains were read from a single sample in a study of blood T cell repertoires in COVID-19. Sequenced by immunoSEQ multiplex PCR; TCRdb stores in-frame clones only, minus some. The data hold hundreds of thousands of clones, with about four fifths observed a single time. The sequencing input was PBMCs or T cells enriched from blood (not recorded which). Every receptor here comes from a man aged 40-50 years who had been exposed to COVID-19. Each CDR3 is given with its conserved first and last residue. The order of the fields is J gene, D gene, V gene, clone size, CDR3 protein, CDR3 DNA. The D gene is left open where the match is weak. The listing skips clone size in some rows; elsewhere it reads once, few, many or a size class.

TRBJ1-1,NA,TRBV19,NA,CASTGWGRGDGEAFF,TGTGCCAGTACTGGATGGGGGAGGGGCGACGGTGAAGCTTTCTTT
TRBJ2-7,TRBD1,TRBV7-2,NA,CASSLGTGFYEQYF,TGTGCCAGCAGCTTGGGGACAGGGTTCTACGAGCAGTACTTC
TRBJ2-7,TRBD1,TRBV2,NA,CASSVDRGLEQYF,TGTGCCAGCAGCGTGGACAGGGGTCTCGAGCAGTACTTC
TRBJ2-7,TRBD1,TRBV7-2,NA,CASRPGQGSYEQYF,TGTGCCAGCAGACCCGGACAGGGGAGCTACGAGCAGTACTTC
TRBJ2-7,NA,TRBV3-1/TRBV3-2,few,CASSQERRAGEQYF,TGTGCCAGCAGCCAAGAGCGCAGGGCGGGGGAGCAGTACTTC
TRBJ1-2,TRBD1,TRBV12-3/TRBV12-4,few,CASSPGQGGGYTF,TGTGCCAGCAGTCCGGGACAGGGGGGTGGCTACACCTTC
TRBJ2-1,TRBD2,TRBV4-1,NA,CASSQLAGERYNEQFF,TGCGCCAGCAGCCAATTAGCGGGAGAACGCTACAATGAGCAGTTCTTC
TRBJ1-1,NA,TRBV11-2,NA,CASSLERQDKAFF,TGTGCCAGCAGCTTAGAAAGACAGGACAAAGCTTTCTTT
TRBJ1-1,NA,TRBV24-1,NA,CATILNTPLGGKTEAFF,TGTGCCACCATCCTAAACACTCCCCTGGGAGGAAAGACTGAAGCTTTCTTT
TRBJ2-1,TRBD1,TRBV6-1,NA,CASSEFPWGQTNNEQFF,TGTGCCAGCAGTGAATTTCCCTGGGGACAGACAAACAATGAGCAGTTCTTC
TRBJ1-3,NA,TRBV19,NA,CASSPPGRRSGNTIYF,TGTGCCAGTAGTCCCCCGGGTAGGCGCTCTGGAAACACCATATATTTT
TRBJ1-5,NA,TRBV2,NA,CASSDPEPQHF,TGTGCCAGCAGTGATCCTGAGCCCCAGCATTTT
TRBJ2-2,NA,TRBV25-1,NA,CASSESNGNTGELFF,TGTGCCAGCAGTGAATCTAATGGGAACACCGGGGAGCTGTTTTTT
TRBJ1-1,NA,TRBV5-1,NA,CASQILMSMNTEAFF,TGCGCCAGCCAAATCCTTATGAGCATGAACACTGAAGCTTTCTTT
TRBJ1-2,TRBD1,TRBV18,few,CASSTMPGTGKKPYYGYTF,TGTGCCAGCTCAACCATGCCGGGGACAGGCAAAAAGCCGTACTATGGCTACACCTTC
TRBJ1-1,TRBD1,TRBV18,NA,CASSPLGQGQTEAFF,TGTGCCAGCTCACCTCTCGGACAGGGACAAACTGAAGCTTTCTTT
TRBJ2-7,TRBD2,TRBV7-8,NA,CASSLWPSGGWGSYEQYF,TGTGCCAGCAGCTTATGGCCTAGCGGGGGATGGGGCTCCTACGAGCAGTACTTC
TRBJ1-5,NA,TRBV19,NA,CASSGTGPLNQPQHF,TGTGCCAGTAGTGGAACAGGCCCTCTTAATCAGCCCCAGCATTTT
TRBJ1-3,NA,TRBV19,once,CASSVTDSTGNTIYF,TGTGCCAGTAGTGTTACCGACAGTACTGGAAACACCATATATTTT
TRBJ2-1,NA,TRBV7-2,NA,CASSFQTIQEQFF,TGTGCCAGCAGCTTTCAAACCATCCAGGAGCAGTTCTTC
TRBJ2-7,TRBD2,TRBV19,NA,CASSDTSGTEQYF,TGTGCCAGTAGTGACACTAGCGGGACCGAGCAGTACTTC
TRBJ2-5,TRBD1,TRBV10-3,NA,CAIRGTGGKETQYF,TGTGCCATCAGGGGGACAGGGGGCAAAGAGACCCAGTACTTC
TRBJ2-1,TRBD1,TRBV2,NA,CASSELYGTVDNEQFF,TGTGCCAGCAGTGAACTATACGGGACAGTTGACAATGAGCAGTTCTTC
TRBJ2-7,NA,TRBV2,NA,CASSEVKTIATGGTEYYEQYF,TGTGCCAGCAGTGAAGTTAAAACTATCGCAACCGGAGGGACAGAGTACTACGAGCAGTACTTC
TRBJ2-2,NA,TRBV12-3/TRBV12-4,NA,CASSLILGELFF,TGTGCCAGCAGTTTAATATTGGGGGAGCTGTTTTTT
TRBJ2-3,TRBD2,TRBV7-2,NA,CASSQAGDDTQYF,TGTGCCAGCAGCCAAGCGGGAGACGATACGCAGTATTTT
TRBJ2-5,TRBD2,TRBV7-9,NA,CASSFSGPRQETQYF,TGTGCCAGCAGCTTTAGCGGGCCCCGCCAAGAGACCCAGTACTTC
TRBJ2-1,TRBD2,TRBV28,NA,CASSFSSRAGGRVEQFF,TGTGCCAGCAGTTTTAGTAGTCGAGCGGGAGGTCGGGTTGAGCAGTTCTTC
TRBJ1-1,NA,TRBV29-1,NA,CSGVDSNRAFF,TGCAGCGGGGTAGACTCAAATCGAGCTTTCTTT
TRBJ2-5,TRBD2,TRBV20-1,NA,CSASLAGAQETQYF,TGCAGTGCTAGTCTAGCGGGAGCTCAAGAGACCCAGTACTTC
TRBJ2-7,TRBD2,TRBV9,NA,CASNSGGSYEQYF,TGTGCCAGCAACAGCGGGGGATCCTACGAGCAGTACTTC
TRBJ2-1,NA,TRBV27,NA,CASSLRVGHEQFF,TGTGCCAGCAGTCTTCGGGTGGGGCATGAGCAGTTCTTC
TRBJ2-5,NA,TRBV5-1,NA,CASSYQQGKETQYF,TGCGCCAGCAGCTATCAACAGGGAAAAGAGACCCAGTACTTC
TRBJ1-1,NA,TRBV15,few,CATSFRAGANTEAFF,TGTGCCACCAGCTTCCGGGCGGGGGCAAACACTGAAGCTTTCTTT
TRBJ2-7,NA,TRBV12-3/TRBV12-4,NA,CASSPTSYEQYF,TGTGCCAGCAGCCCTACGTCCTACGAGCAGTACTTC